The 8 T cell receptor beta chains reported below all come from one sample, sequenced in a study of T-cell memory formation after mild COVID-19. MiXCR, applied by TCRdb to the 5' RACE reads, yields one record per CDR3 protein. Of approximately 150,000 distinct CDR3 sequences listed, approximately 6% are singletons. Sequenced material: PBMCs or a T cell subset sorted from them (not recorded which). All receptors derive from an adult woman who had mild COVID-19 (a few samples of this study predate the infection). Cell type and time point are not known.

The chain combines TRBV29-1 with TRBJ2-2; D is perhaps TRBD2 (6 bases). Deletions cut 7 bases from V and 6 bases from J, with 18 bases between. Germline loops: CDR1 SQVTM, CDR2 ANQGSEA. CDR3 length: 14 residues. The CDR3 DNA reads TGCAGCGCTATTCTTTCCTTAGCGGCCGGGGAGCTGTTTTTT. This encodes CSAILSLAAGELFF.

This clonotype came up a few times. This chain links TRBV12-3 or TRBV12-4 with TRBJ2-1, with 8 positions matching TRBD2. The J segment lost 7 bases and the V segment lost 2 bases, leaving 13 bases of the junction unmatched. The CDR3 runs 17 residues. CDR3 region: CASSLMGLDRGYNEQFF. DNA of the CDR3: TGTGCCAGCAGTTTAATGGGACTAGATAGGGGTTATAATGAGCAGTTCTTC.

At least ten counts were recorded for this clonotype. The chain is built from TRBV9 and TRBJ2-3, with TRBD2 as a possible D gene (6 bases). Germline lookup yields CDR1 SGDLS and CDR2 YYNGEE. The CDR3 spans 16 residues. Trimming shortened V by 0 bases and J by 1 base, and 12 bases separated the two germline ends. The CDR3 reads CASSVGTGEGTDTQYF. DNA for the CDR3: TGTGCCAGCAGCGTAGGAACGGGAGAAGGCACAGATACGCAGTATTTT.

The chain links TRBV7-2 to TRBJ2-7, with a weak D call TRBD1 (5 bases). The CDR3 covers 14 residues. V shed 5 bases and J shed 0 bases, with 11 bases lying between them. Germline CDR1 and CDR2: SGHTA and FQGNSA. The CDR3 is CASSLRATSYEQYF. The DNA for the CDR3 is TGTGCCAGCAGCCTCAGGGCGACCTCCTACGAGCAGTACTTC.

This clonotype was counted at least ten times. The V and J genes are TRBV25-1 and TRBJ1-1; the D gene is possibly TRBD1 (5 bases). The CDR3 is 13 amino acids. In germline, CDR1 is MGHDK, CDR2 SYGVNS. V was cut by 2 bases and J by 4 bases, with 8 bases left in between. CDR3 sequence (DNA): TGTGCCAGCAGTGAAGGGGGAAGCACTGAAGCTTTCTTT. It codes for CASSEGGSTEAFF.

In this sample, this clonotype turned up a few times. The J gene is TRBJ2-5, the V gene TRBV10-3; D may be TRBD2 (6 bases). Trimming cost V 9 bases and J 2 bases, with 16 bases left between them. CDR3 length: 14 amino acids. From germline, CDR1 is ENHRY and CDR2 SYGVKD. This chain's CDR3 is CAISLGRGQETQYF. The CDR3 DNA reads TGTGCCATTAGCCTGGGACGGGGGCAAGAGACCCAGTACTTC.

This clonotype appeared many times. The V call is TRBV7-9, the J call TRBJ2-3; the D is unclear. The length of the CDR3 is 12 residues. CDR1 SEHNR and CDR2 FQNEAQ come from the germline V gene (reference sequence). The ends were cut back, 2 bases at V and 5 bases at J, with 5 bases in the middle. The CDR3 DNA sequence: TGTGCCAGCAGCTTACTGGGAGATACGCAGTATTTT. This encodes CASSLLGDTQYF.

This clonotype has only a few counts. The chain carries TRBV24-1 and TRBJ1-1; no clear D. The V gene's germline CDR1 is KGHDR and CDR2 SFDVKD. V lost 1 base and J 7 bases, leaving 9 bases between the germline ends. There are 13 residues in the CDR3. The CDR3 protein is CATSDFDTDEAFF. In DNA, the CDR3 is TGTGCCACCAGTGATTTCGACACCGATGAAGCTTTCTTT.